This T cell receptor beta chain was retrieved from a study of beta chain features in type 1 diabetes. This CDR3 contains 15 residues. The V and J ends lost 6 bases and 2 bases, in that order; junction bases with no gene match: 8. Germline V gene lookup returns CDR1 MNHEY and CDR2 SVGAGI. Comment on this clone: Its antigen is unidentified.

Reverse transcribing all isolated RNA meant expressed TCRB transcripts were sequenced. The data were produced by immunoSEQ multiplex PCR, yet TCRdb's version contains in-frame clones alone and is incomplete. The sample contains more than 20,000 clones, roughly two thirds of which appear only once. General study points: There was a possibility that cDNA sequencing over-represented cells with high TCR expression.

V is TRBV6-5 and J is TRBJ2-7; 9 nucleotides align to TRBD1. The sample taken for sequencing was Tregs from blood. The clonotype was recovered from a woman aged 40 to 50 in good health. CDR3 nucleotide sequence: TGTGCCAGCAGGACCCGGGACAGGGTCCCCTACGAGCAGTACTTC. As protein: CASRTRDRVPYEQYF.